The present T cell receptor beta chain was sequenced within a study of blood T cells in healthy people across ages. Points from the study as a whole: PBMC samples, being unsorted, prevented any conclusive comparison of naive and antigen-experienced cells.

Combining a sample-barcoded 5' primer with a J-beta primer mix, a second PCR ran for roughly 7 to 11 cycles. TCRdb recomputed calls from the 5' RACE reads with MiXCR, one row per CDR3 protein. The sample yields more than 500,000 distinct CDR3 sequences, about 26% seen once. The germline V and J ends were trimmed by 4 bases and 6 bases, with 12 bases remaining between them. This CDR3 has 13 residues. Germline lookup yields CDR1 LGHNA and CDR2 YNFKEQ. This clonotype was picked up a small number of times. What it binds is not known. These same records also appear under a second study, on T cells of mothers and their children.

V and J are TRBV4-2 and TRBJ1-1; D is ambiguous. The sample was blood. This receptor was identified in a boy younger than 10 in good health. The CDR3 bases are TGTGCCAGCAGCCGCGAGGGTCCCCCTGAAGCTTTCTTT. It codes for CASSREGPPEAFF.